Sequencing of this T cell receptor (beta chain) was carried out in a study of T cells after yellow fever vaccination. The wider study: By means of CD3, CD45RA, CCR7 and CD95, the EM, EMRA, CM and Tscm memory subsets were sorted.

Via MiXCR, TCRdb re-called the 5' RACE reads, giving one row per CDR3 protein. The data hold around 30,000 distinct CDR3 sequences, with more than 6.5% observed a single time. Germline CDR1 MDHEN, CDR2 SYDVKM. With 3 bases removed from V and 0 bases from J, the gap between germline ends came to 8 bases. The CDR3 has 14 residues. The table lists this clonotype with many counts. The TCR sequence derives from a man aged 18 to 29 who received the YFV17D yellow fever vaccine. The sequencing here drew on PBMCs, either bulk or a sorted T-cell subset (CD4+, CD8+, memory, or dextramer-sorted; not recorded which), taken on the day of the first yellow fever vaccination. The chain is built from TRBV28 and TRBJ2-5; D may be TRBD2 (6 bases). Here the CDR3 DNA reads TGTGCCAGCAGTTTCCTAGCGAACCAAGAGACCCAGTACTTC. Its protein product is CASSFLANQETQYF. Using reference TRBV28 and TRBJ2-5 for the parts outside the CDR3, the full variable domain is DVKVTQSSRYLVKRTGEKVFLECVQDMDHENMFWYRQDPGLGLRLIYFSYDVKMKEKGDIPEGYSVSREKKERFSLILESASTNQTSMYLCASSFLANQETQYFGPGTRLLVL.